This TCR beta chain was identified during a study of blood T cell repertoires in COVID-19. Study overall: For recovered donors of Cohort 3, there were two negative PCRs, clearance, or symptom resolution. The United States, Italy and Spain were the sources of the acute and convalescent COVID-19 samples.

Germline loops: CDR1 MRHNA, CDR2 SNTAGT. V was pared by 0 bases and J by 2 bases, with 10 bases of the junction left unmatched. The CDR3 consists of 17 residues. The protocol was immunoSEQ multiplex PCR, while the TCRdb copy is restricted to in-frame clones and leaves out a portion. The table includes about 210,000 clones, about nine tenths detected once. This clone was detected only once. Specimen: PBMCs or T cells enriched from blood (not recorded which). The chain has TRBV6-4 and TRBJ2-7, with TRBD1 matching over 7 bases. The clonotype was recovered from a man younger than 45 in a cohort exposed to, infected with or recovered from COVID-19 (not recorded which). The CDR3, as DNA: TGTGCCAGCAGTGACTCGTCGGGACAGAACGTGCCCTACGAGCAGTACTTC. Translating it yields CASSDSSGQNVPYEQYF.